What follows are 19 T cell receptor beta chains derived from one specimen sequenced in a study of shared clonotypes between healthy human individuals. Clones were read by immunoSEQ multiplex PCR, and TCRdb kept only the in-frame ones, dropping some. The sample gives approximately 710,000 clones, 90% of which show up once; about a third is in the top ten. The sample taken for sequencing was memory CD8+ T cells from PBMCs. The subset was: CD45RO+ cells pooled with CCR7-negative TemRA cells. The receptor set was obtained from a young man in good health. Some clones in this sample may be carry-over from other donors' samples.

The chain employs TRBV5-1 and TRBJ2-5; D possibly matches TRBD1 or TRBD2 (5 bases each). The assigned J gene may be wrong: the sequence end matches TRBJ2-7 better. The length of the CDR3 is 13 residues. Germline loops: CDR1 SGHRS, CDR2 YFSETQ. CDR3 protein: CASSFGGSYEQYF. CDR3 in DNA: TGCGCCAGCAGCTTTGGGGGATCCTACGAGCAGTACTTC.

V gene TRBV6-5 combines with J gene TRBJ2-1, with 7 bases matching TRBD1. The V gene end was trimmed by 5 bases and the J gene end by 4 bases; junction bases not matched to a gene: 2. Germline CDR1 MNHEY, CDR2 SVGAGI. The CDR3 loop spans 13 amino acids. CDR3 sequence (DNA): TGTGCCAGCAGTCTACAGGGGTACAATGAGCAGTTCTTC. Amino acid sequence: CASSLQGYNEQFF.

The V gene is TRBV19, the J gene TRBJ2-7; 8 bases fit TRBD1. This CDR3 has 17 amino acids. Unmatched junction bases numbered 13, after V lost 3 bases and J lost 3 bases. Per the germline V gene, CDR1 is LNHDA and CDR2 is SQIVND (reference sequence). CDR3 DNA: TGTGCCAGTAGTATTGGGGTTCGGACAGGGCTACTCTACGAGCAGTACTTC. Encoded protein: CASSIGVRTGLLYEQYF. Variable domain in full (rest from reference TRBV19 and TRBJ2-7): DGGITQSPKYLFRKEGQNVTLSCEQNLNHDAMYWYRQDPGQGLRLIYYSQIVNDFQKGDIAEGYSVSREKKESFPLTVTSAQKNPTAFYLCASSIGVRTGLLYEQYFGPGTRLTVT.

This chain uses TRBV27 with TRBJ2-1, with 12 bases identical to TRBD2. The J segment lost 7 bases and the V segment lost 8 bases, leaving 12 bases of the junction unmatched. CDR3 length: 16 amino acids. Germline assignment: CDR1 MNHEY and CDR2 SMNVEV (reference sequence). The CDR3 sequence: CASCPQTSGRVNEQFF. CDR3 in DNA: TGTGCCAGCTGCCCTCAGACTAGCGGGAGAGTAAATGAGCAGTTCTTC.

The genes are TRBV6-1 and TRBJ1-1; tentatively, D is TRBD1 (6 bases). Trimming removed 10 bases at V and 7 bases at J, with 19 bases between. The CDR3 has 13 amino acids. Per germline, CDR1 MNHNS and CDR2 SASEGT. CDR3 amino acids: CATYQGPSGEAFF. The CDR3 DNA reads TGTGCCACATATCAGGGGCCCAGCGGTGAAGCTTTCTTT.

The chain carries TRBV5-1 and TRBJ2-7; 8 nucleotides agree with TRBD1. CDR1 SGHRS and CDR2 YFSETQ come from the germline V gene. V lost 1 base and J lost 5; bases outside the gene matches: 17. The CDR3 has 18 amino acids. The CDR3: CASSLTRREVDRVHEQYF. The CDR3, as DNA: TGCGCCAGCAGCTTGACCAGGAGGGAGGTGGACAGGGTCCACGAGCAGTACTTC.

The genes are TRBV29-1 and TRBJ2-1, with D tentatively TRBD1 (6 bases). There are 13 residues in the CDR3. From germline, CDR1 is SQVTM and CDR2 ANQGSEA. The germline V and J ends were trimmed by 4 bases and 4 bases, with 11 bases remaining between them. CDR3 residues: CSVAQGSYNEQFF. The DNA of the CDR3 is TGCAGCGTTGCCCAGGGGTCTTACAATGAGCAGTTCTTC.

The chain uses TRBV14 and TRBJ2-1; 8 positions agree with TRBD1. Germline V gives CDR1 SGHDN, CDR2 FVKESK. The CDR3 loop spans 17 amino acids. V was clipped by 3 bases and J by 8 bases; unmatched bases: 15. The CDR3 spells CASSHWGAGGPSDEQFF. CDR3 DNA: TGTGCCAGCAGCCATTGGGGGGCAGGGGGCCCCTCGGATGAGCAGTTCTTC.

This clone was found once. The genes are TRBV27 and TRBJ2-7; the match to TRBD1 covers 8 bases. V lost 10 bases and J lost 3; bases outside the gene matches: 5. Germline loops: CDR1 MNHEY, CDR2 SMNVEV (reference sequence). The CDR3 is made up of 12 amino acids. CDR3 sequence (DNA): TGTGCCACCCGGGACAGGCACTACGAGCAGTACTTC. As protein: CATRDRHYEQYF.

V gene TRBV18 combines with J gene TRBJ2-7, with D tentatively TRBD2 (6 bases). Trimming took 2 bases from V and 7 from J, leaving 21 bases between them. The germline gives CDR1 KGHSH, CDR2 LQKENI. CDR3 size: 16 residues. In DNA form, the CDR3 reads TGTGCCAGCTCACCAGTCAGTGAGGCGGGGTCTGATGAGCAGTACTTC. Protein: CASSPVSEAGSDEQYF.

The chain recombines TRBV5-5 with TRBJ1-5; D gene ambiguous. Germline lookup yields CDR1 SGHKS and CDR2 YYEKEE (reference sequence). Trimming stripped 4 bases from V and 3 bases from J, with 11 bases between. The CDR3 is made up of 14 amino acids. For the CDR3, the DNA is TGTGCCAGCAGCCATGGGCAGCCCAATCAGCCCCAGCATTTT. Translated: CASSHGQPNQPQHF.

The chain carries TRBV7-9 and TRBJ2-1; TRBD2 aligns across 11 bases. The CDR3 consists of 18 residues. Trimming at V came to 5 bases and at J to 0 bases, leaving 9 bases not matched to a gene. Germline CDR1 reads SEHNR; CDR2 reads FQNEAQ (reference sequence). The CDR3 DNA is TGTGCCAGCAGCGCCCGGACTAGCGGGCGGAGCTCCTACAATGAGCAGTTCTTC. Encoded protein: CASSARTSGRSSYNEQFF. Full variable domain (rest looked up from reference TRBV7-9 and TRBJ2-1): DTGVSQNPRHKITKRGQNVTFRCDPISEHNRLYWYRQTLGQGPEFLTYFQNEAQLEKSRLLSDRFSAERPKGSFSTLEIQRTEQGDSAMYLCASSARTSGRSSYNEQFFGPGTRLTVL.

The chain uses TRBV6-6 and TRBJ2-3; 7 positions agree with TRBD2. J lost 1 base, V lost 4 bases, and 8 bases had no gene match. The CDR3 is made up of 16 amino acids. Looked up from germline, CDR1 is MNHNY and CDR2 is SVGAGI (reference sequence). The CDR3 protein is CASSLLPGGGTDTQYF. The CDR3 DNA reads as TGTGCCAGCAGTTTACTCCCGGGAGGCGGCACAGATACGCAGTATTTT.

CDR3 loop: CASSLVADSTDTQYF. In nucleotides, the CDR3 is TGTGCCAGCAGCTTAGTAGCGGATAGCACAGATACGCAGTATTTT. The V gene is TRBV13, the J gene TRBJ2-3; D might be TRBD2 (6 bases). Trimming shortened V by 1 base and J by 0 bases, and 8 bases separated the two germline ends. The CDR3 extends over 15 amino acids. Germline CDR1 and CDR2: PRHDT and FYEKMQ (reference sequence).

This chain joins TRBV6-6 and TRBJ2-7, with TRBD1 matching over 7 bases. Germline CDR1 MNHNY, CDR2 SVGAGI (reference sequence). This CDR3 has 14 residues. V lost 7 bases, J lost 0 bases, and 6 bases stayed unmatched. The CDR3 DNA follows: TGTGCCAGCAATCCGGGACAGACCTCCTACGAGCAGTACTTC. Its protein product is CASNPGQTSYEQYF.

CDR3 loop: CASSPGDILDEQFF. In DNA form, the CDR3 reads TGTGCCAGCTCACCAGGGGACATCCTCGATGAGCAGTTCTTC. The chain uses TRBV18 and TRBJ2-1, with TRBD1 as a possible D gene (6 bases). The CDR3 loop spans 14 amino acids. From germline, CDR1 is KGHSH and CDR2 LQKENI. V was clipped by 2 bases and J by 8 bases, with 13 bases between them.

The sample holds one count of this clone. Here the CDR3 reads CASSQGTGDNTDTQYF. The CDR3 DNA reads as TGCGCCAGCAGCCAGGGGACAGGGGACAACACAGATACGCAGTATTTT. This chain joins TRBV4-3 and TRBJ2-3; 10 nucleotides align to TRBD1. Germline V gene sequence: CDR1 LGHNA, CDR2 YSLEER. The junction had 5 bases not matched to a gene; V was cut back by 3 bases and J by 2 bases. The CDR3 consists of 16 residues.

V usage is TRBV7-9 and J usage is TRBJ1-3, with D unclear. V dropped 5 bases and J dropped 0 bases, with 17 bases sitting between them. The CDR3 is 17 amino acids. In germline, CDR1 is SEHNR, CDR2 FQNEAQ (reference sequence). CDR3 residues: CASSPDYMELSGNTIYF. CDR3 sequence (DNA): TGTGCCAGCAGCCCAGACTACATGGAGCTCTCTGGAAACACCATATATTTT.

The J gene is TRBJ2-1, the V gene TRBV30; 10 bases fit TRBD2. This CDR3 comprises 19 residues. Per germline, CDR1 GTSNPN and CDR2 SVGIG (reference sequence). Unmatched junction bases numbered 16, after V lost 0 bases and J lost 5 bases. The CDR3 region has the DNA TGTGCCTGGAGTGTACCATTCCTAGCGGGAGAGGAGTTGGACAATGAGCAGTTCTTC. It codes for CAWSVPFLAGEELDNEQFF.